The 4 T cell receptor beta chains in this list originate from one sample, sequenced in a study of OX40 agonist ivuxolimab in advanced cancers. Repertoires were generated with immunoSEQ multiplex PCR, while TCRdb's copy carries only in-frame clones and drops some. The sample consists of under 100,000 clones, 92% of them appearing once. The sample consisted of CD4+ or CD8+ T cells sorted from blood, taken in a trial of the OX40 agonist ivuxolimab. The receptor source for this set is an adult with an advanced solid tumor such as melanoma, head and neck, liver or kidney cancer.

The chain has TRBV10-3 and TRBJ1-2; a possible D gene is TRBD1 (5 bases). Trimming cost V 0 bases and J 4 bases, with 9 bases left between them. The CDR3 is 14 residues long. Germline values: CDR1 ENHRY, CDR2 SYGVKD. The CDR3 DNA is TGTGCCATCAGTGAGTCGTGGGGGAGCTATGGCTACACCTTC. Translation gives CAISESWGSYGYTF.

The V gene is TRBV30, the J gene TRBJ2-3, with TRBD2 matching 11 bases. V dropped 6 bases and J dropped 1; count of bases not matched to a gene: 3. This CDR3 comprises 14 residues. Germline V gene lookup returns CDR1 GTSNPN and CDR2 SVGIG (reference sequence). The CDR3 loop is CACLGLAGTDTQYF. The CDR3 DNA sequence: TGTGCCTGCCTGGGACTAGCGGGCACAGATACGCAGTATTTT.

This rearrangement joins TRBV5-4 to TRBJ2-2, with D unresolved. The V and J ends lost 0 bases and 3 bases respectively, with 0 bases between them. CDR1 and CDR2 (germline): SGHNT, YYREEE (reference sequence). This CDR3 region has 12 residues. The CDR3 DNA is TGTGCCAGCAGCTTGGACACCGGGGAGCTGTTTTTT. Encoded protein: CASSLDTGELFF. Full variable domain (outside the CDR3, taken from reference TRBV5-4 and TRBJ2-2): ETGVTQSPTHLIKTRGQQVTLRCSSQSGHNTVSWYQQALGQGPQFIFQYYREEENGRGNFPPRFSGLQFPNYSSELNVNALELDDSALYLCASSLDTGELFFGEGSRLTVL.

The chain joins TRBV15 to TRBJ2-5; TRBD1 aligns across 7 bases. Germline V CDR1 and CDR2: LNHNV, YYDKDF (reference sequence). Losses at the gene ends were 3 bases for V and 4 bases for J; bases not matched to a gene: 17. CDR3 size: 18 residues. This chain's CDR3 is CATSRDGQVGDYGETQYF. The CDR3 DNA follows: TGTGCCACCAGCAGGGACGGACAGGTTGGGGATTATGGAGAGACCCAGTACTTC.